This T cell receptor beta chain appears in the sequencing data of a study of shared clonotypes between healthy human individuals. Background on the study: Per donor, CD8 memory used one plate, CD8 naive used two, CD4 memory used three and CD4 naive used three.

The CD4+ fraction was divided into a CD45RA+ naive subset and a CD45RA-negative memory subset. The germline V gene encodes CDR1 SGHRS and CDR2 YFSETQ. Trimming removed 0 bases at V and 2 bases at J, with 12 bases between. The CDR3 loop spans 15 amino acids. Deep-level running was used for the assay. Profiling relied on immunoSEQ multiplex PCR, and the TCRdb table lists in-frame clones only, not all of them. Of 2 million to 2.5 million clones in the sample, under 95% were seen once. The TCR comes from a man between 18 and 29 years old in good health. Some clones in this sample may be carry-over from other donors' samples. The chain couples TRBV5-1 to TRBJ2-7; D not resolved. The sequenced sample was naive CD4+ T cells from PBMCs. The subset here: CD45RA+ positively selected. DNA of the CDR3: TGCGCCAGCAGCTTGGAAGTAAACCCGACCTACGAGCAGTACTTC. Translating it yields CASSLEVNPTYEQYF.